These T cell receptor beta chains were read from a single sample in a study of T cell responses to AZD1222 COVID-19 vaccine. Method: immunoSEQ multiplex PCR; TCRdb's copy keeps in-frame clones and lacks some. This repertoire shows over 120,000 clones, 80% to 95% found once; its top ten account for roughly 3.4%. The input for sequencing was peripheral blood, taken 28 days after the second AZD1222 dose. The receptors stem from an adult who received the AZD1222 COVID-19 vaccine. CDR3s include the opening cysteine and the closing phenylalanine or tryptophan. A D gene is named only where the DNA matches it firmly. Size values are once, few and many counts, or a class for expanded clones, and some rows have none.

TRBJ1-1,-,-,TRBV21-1,TGTGCCAGCAGCAAAGATAGACACAAGAACACTGAAGCTTTCTTT,CASSKDRHKNTEAFF
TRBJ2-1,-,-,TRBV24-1,TGTGCCACCAGTCCAGGGGCGAGCTCCTACAATGAGCAGTTCTTC,CATSPGASSYNEQFF
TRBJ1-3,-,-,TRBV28,TGTGCCAGCAGTTTTTTGGGGCTATTTGGAAACACCATATATTTT,CASSFLGLFGNTIYF
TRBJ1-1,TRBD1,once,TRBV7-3,TGTGCCAGCAGCCAAGGGACAGCCCCGGCTTTCTTT,CASSQGTAPAFF
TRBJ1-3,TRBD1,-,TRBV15,TGTGCCACCAGCAGAGTCTTACAGGGGTTTGGAAACACCATATATTTT,CATSRVLQGFGNTIYF
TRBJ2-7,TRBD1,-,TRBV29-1,TGCAGCGTCGGGGACAGGGGGACCCACGAGCAGTACTTC,CSVGDRGTHEQYF
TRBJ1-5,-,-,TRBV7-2,TGTGCCAGCAGCTCGGCAGTCGGACAGCCCCAGCATTTT,CASSSAVGQPQHF
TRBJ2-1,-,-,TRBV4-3,TGCGCCAGCAGCCAAGATTTGGGGGCAGGTCAGAGTGATGAGCAGTTCTTC,CASSQDLGAGQSDEQFF
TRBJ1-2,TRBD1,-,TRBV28,TGTGCCAGCAGCCCCAGGGGGCTTGGTGGCTACACCTTC,CASSPRGLGGYTF
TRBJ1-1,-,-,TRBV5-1,TGCGCCAGCAGCTTAGAGGTTTCCGGGCGACCGGGCACTGAAGCTTTCTTT,CASSLEVSGRPGTEAFF
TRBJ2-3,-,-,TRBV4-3,TGCGCCAGCAGCCAAGGGGCGGGACGGTCGGCGGGGGATACGCAGTATTTT,CASSQGAGRSAGDTQYF
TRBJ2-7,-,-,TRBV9,TGTGCCAGCAGCGTAGGGAACTCCTACGAGCAGTACTTC,CASSVGNSYEQYF
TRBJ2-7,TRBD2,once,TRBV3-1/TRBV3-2,TGTGCCAGCAGCCAAGGGGGACTAGCGGGCGTACGTTCCTACGAGCAGTACTTC,CASSQGGLAGVRSYEQYF
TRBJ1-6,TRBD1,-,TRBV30,TGTGCCTGGACGGGACAGGGTTTCTCACCCCTCCACTTT,CAWTGQGFSPLHF
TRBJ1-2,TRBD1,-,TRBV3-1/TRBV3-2,TGTGCCAGCAGCCAACCAGGGGGCCGGGGCTACACCTTC,CASSQPGGRGYTF
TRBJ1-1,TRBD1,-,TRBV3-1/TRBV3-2,TGTGCCAGCAGCCTGCAGGCAGGGGGCAAAGCTGAAGCTTTCTTT,CASSLQAGGKAEAFF
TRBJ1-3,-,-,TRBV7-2,TGTGCCAGCAGCTTAGGTCTACAGACAAACACCATATATTTT,CASSLGLQTNTIYF
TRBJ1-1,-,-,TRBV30,TGTGCCTGGAGTCGGACCGAGAGGACTGAAGCTTTCTTT,CAWSRTERTEAFF
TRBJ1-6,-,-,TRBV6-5,TGTGCCAGCAGACCAGGGAATAATTCACCCCTCCACTTT,CASRPGNNSPLHF
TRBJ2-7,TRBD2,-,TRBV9,TGTGCCAGCAGCGCCGGGACTAGCTTCTCCTACGAGCAGTACTTC,CASSAGTSFSYEQYF
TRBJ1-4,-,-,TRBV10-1,TGCGCCAGCAGAGCCGGGGGACCTAATGAAAAACTGTTTTTT,CASRAGGPNEKLFF